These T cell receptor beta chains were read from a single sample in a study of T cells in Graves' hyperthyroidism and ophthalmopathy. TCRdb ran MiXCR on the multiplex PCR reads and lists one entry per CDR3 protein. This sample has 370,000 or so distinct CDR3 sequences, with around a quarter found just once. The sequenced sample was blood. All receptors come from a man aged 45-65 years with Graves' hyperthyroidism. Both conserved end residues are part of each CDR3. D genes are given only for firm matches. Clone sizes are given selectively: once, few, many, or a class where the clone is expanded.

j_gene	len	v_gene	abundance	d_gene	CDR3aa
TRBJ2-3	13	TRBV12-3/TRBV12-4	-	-	CASSFLEADTQYF
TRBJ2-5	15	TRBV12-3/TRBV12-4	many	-	CASSLMSGPQETQYF
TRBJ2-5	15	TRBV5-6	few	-	CASSLPGGTQETQYF
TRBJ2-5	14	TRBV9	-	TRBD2	CASSVGRDQETQYF
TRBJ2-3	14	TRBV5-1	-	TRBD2	CASSSGGMTDTQYF
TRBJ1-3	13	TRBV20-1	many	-	CSARDTQGNTIYF
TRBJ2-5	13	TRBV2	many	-	CASSELQQETQYF
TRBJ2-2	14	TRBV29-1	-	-	CSVRGKSNTGELFF
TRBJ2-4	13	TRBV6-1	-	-	CASSRGPKNIQYF
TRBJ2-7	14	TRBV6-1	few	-	CASSESFGNGEQYF
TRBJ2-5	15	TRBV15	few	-	CATSSERRDPKTQYF
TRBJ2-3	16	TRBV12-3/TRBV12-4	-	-	CASSYRTRRGTDTQYF
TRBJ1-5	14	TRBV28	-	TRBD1	CASSLPGQGQPQHF
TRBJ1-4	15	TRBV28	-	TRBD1	CASSLPTGGNEKLFF
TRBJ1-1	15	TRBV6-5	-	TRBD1	CASSYSEAGGTEAFF
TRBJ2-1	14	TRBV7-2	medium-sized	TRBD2	CASGREGRGNEQFF
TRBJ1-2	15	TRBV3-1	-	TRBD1	CASSQADRPSYGYTF
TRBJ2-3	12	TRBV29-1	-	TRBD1	CSLGQGAGTQYF
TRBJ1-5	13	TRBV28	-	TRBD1	CASKIQGNQPQHF
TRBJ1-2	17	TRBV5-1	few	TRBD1	CASSHRDRGRGDYGYTF
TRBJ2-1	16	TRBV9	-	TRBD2	CASSSELAGGLNEQFF
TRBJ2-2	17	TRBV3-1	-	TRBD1	CASSQAQGQLSTGELFF
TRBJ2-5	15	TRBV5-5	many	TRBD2	CASSLALAGVETQYF
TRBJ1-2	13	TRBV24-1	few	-	CATSDSDRYGYTF
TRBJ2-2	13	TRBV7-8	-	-	CASSRRDTGELFF
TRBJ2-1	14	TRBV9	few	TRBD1	CASSPGTGVGEQFF
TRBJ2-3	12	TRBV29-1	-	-	CSVGSGADTQYF
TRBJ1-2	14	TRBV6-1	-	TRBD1	CASRGQGVLYGYTF
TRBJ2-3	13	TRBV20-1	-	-	CSGQERGGDTQYF
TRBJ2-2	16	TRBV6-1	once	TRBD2	CASSPPPPGGTGELFF
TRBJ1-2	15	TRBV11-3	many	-	CASSFTGSSTDGYTF
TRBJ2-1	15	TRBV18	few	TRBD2	CASSPLLAAYNEQFF
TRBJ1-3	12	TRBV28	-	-	CASNGDGNTIYF
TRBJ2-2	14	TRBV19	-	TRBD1	CASSYRGQDGELFF
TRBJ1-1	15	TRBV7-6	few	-	CASSLEGGINTEAFF
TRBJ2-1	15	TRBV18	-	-	CASSFVVPSYNEQFF
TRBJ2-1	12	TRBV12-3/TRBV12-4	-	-	CASSTRLGGKFF
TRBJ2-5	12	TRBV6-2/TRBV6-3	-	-	CASSRPGPVEYF
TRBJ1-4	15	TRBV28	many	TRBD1	CASSLSGGRGEKLFF
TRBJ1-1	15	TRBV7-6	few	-	CASSLEAGTNTEAFF
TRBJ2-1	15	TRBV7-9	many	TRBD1	CASSTHRGRDNEQFF
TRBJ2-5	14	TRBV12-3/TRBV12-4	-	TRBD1	CASRGQGRGGTQYF
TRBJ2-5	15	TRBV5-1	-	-	CASSLGVSDQETQYF
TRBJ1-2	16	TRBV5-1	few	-	CASSLTPADRGVGYTF
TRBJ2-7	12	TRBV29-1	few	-	CSQRPRIYEQYF
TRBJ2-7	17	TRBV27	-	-	CASSYRLGSVIGYEQYF
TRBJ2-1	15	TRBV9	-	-	CASSVGVRGDNEQFF
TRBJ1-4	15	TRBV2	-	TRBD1	CASRLEVQGGEKLFF
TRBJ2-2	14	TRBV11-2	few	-	CASSFPVNTGELFF
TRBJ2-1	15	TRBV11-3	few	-	CASSRAGQKYNEQFF
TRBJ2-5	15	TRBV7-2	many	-	CASSRQADRKETQYF
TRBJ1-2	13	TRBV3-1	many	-	CASSQGGVYGYTF
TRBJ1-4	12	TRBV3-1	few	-	CASSQEYEKLFF
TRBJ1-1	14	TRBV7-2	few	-	CASSSQRGQTEAFF
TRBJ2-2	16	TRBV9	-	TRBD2	CASSVAGTSLAGELFF